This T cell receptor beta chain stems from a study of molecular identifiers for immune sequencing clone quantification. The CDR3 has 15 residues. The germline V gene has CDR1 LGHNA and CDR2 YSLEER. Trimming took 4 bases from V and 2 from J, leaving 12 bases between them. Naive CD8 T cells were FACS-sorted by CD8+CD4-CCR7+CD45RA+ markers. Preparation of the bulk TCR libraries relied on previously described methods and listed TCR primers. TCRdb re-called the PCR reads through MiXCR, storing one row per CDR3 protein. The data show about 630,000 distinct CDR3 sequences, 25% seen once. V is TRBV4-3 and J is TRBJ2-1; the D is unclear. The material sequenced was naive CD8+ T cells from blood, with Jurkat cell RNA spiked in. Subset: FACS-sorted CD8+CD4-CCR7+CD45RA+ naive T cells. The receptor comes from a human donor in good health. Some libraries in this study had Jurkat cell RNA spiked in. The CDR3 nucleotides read TGCGCCAGCAGCCCCAGGTTCCCCACCTACAATGAGCAGTTCTTC. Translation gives CASSPRFPTYNEQFF.